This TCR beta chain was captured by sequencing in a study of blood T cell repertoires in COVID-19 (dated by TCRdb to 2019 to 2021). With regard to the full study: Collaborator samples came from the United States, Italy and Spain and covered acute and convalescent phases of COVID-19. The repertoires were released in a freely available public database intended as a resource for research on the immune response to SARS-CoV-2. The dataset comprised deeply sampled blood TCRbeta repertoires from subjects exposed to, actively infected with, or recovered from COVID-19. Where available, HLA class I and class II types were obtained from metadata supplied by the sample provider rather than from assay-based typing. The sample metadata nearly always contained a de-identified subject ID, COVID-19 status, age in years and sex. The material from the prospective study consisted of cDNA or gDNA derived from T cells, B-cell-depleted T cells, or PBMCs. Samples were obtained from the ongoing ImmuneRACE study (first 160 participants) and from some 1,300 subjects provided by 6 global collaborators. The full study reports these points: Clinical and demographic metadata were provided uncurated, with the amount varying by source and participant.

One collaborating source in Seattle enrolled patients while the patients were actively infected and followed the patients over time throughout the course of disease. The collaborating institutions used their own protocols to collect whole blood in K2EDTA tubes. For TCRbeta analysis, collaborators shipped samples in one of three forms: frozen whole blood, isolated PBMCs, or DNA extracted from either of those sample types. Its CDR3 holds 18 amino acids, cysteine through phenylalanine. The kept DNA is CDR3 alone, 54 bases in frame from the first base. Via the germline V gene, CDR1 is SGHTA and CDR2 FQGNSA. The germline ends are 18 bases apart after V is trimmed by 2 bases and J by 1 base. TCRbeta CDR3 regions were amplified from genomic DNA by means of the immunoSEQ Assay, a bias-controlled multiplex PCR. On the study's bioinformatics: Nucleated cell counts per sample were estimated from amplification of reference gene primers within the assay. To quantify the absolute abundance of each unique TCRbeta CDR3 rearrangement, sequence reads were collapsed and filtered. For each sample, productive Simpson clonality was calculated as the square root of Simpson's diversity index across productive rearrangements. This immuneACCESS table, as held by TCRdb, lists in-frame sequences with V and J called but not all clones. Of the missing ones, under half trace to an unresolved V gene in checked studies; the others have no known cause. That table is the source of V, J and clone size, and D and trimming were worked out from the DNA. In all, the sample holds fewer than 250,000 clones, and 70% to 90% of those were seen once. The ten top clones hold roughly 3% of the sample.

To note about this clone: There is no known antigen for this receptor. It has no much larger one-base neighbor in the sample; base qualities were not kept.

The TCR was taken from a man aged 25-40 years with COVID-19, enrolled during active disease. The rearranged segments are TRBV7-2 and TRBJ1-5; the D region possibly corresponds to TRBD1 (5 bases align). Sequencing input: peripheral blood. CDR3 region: CASSLWAGQSLSNQPQHF. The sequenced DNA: TGTGCCAGCAGCTTATGGGCAGGGCAAAGTCTAAGCAATCAGCCCCAGCATTTT.